The 20 T cell receptor beta chains below come from one sample, sequenced in a study of vaccination and CD4 T cells after COVID-19. Treatment defined: approximately nine-day PBMC culture with coronavirus spike peptide pools or control peptides (ViraFEST assay). Those CD4+ T cells from the unexposed donor predate the COVID-19 pandemic (2011-2018). Sequenced with the Oncomine TCR Beta short-read assay was DNA taken from cultured CD4+ T cells. In TCRdb, the PCR reads were re-called with MiXCR into one record per CDR3 protein. The sample lists more than 2,500 distinct CDR3 sequences; around 32% were seen once. These receptors' antigens are unknown. Sequenced material: CD4+ T cells from blood, cultured in vitro. Receptor source: a human donor in good health.

The chain joins TRBV19 to TRBJ1-1; the D gene is possibly TRBD1 (6 bases). V was cut by 6 bases and J by 7 bases, with 15 bases left in between. CDR1 is LNHDA and CDR2 is SQIVND in the germline V gene (reference sequence). This CDR3 has 13 amino acids. The CDR3: CASSLPRQDEAFF. The CDR3, as DNA: TGTGCCAGTAGCCTACCTAGACAGGATGAAGCTTTCTTT.

Within the sample, this clonotype is medium-sized (0.01 to 0.1%). The chain links TRBV11-2 to TRBJ2-7; perhaps TRBD1 as D (6 bases). The CDR3 sequence is 13 residues long. Germline loops: CDR1 SGHAT, CDR2 FQNNGV. Trimming left V 5 bases short and J 1 base short, with 9 bases between. The CDR3 reads CASSLGQSYEQYF. The CDR3 nucleotides read TGTGCCAGCAGCCTCGGACAGTCCTACGAGCAGTACTTC.

The chain uses TRBV19 and TRBJ1-5; TRBD1 aligns across 7 bases. This CDR3 spans 16 amino acids. Trimming took 3 bases from V and 7 from J; bases not matched to a gene: 12. Germline-derived CDR1 and CDR2 are LNHDA and SQIVND (reference sequence). CDR3 sequence: CASSIRYRGSGQPQHF. DNA of the CDR3: TGTGCCAGTAGTATTAGGTACAGGGGTTCTGGACAGCCCCAGCATTTT.

Only a few counts were recorded for this clonotype. This chain connects TRBV28 to TRBJ2-6; the D is unclear. This CDR3 is built from 14 residues. V lost 8 bases and J lost 0, with 8 bases in between. Germline CDR1 is MDHEN and CDR2 is SYDVKM. DNA of the CDR3: TGTGCCAGCTGTATCCCCTCTGGGGCCAACGTCCTGACTTTC. Protein: CASCIPSGANVLTF.

This clonotype was observed a handful of times. The chain links TRBV20-1 to TRBJ1-2; D uncertain. The CDR3 sequence is 13 residues long. Deletions cut 1 base from V and 4 bases from J, with 10 bases between. From germline, CDR1 is DFQATT and CDR2 SNEGSKA (reference sequence). The DNA for the CDR3 is TGCAGTGCTAGAGTTGTCCCTAGCTATGGCTACACCTTC. This translates into CSARVVPSYGYTF.

This clonotype was detected a few times. This sequence joins TRBV27 and TRBJ1-2; 9 bases line up with TRBD1. The CDR3 is 16 residues long. The germline V gene has CDR1 MNHEY and CDR2 SMNVEV (reference sequence). The V segment lost 1 base and the J segment 5 bases; nucleotides outside the gene matches: 8. The CDR3 protein is CASSLYTPGTGYGYTF. DNA for the CDR3: TGTGCCAGCAGTTTATATACTCCCGGGACAGGGTATGGCTACACCTTC.

This clonotype was observed a few times. The chain couples TRBV5-1 to TRBJ1-2, with D maybe TRBD1 (6 bases). Germline-derived CDR1 and CDR2 are SGHRS and YFSETQ. The length of the CDR3 is 14 residues. V was shortened by 0 bases and J by 6 bases, with 12 bases between the two germline ends. The CDR3 coding sequence is TGCGCCAGCAGCTTGGTGGGGTCAGGGGATGGCTACACCTTC. As protein: CASSLVGSGDGYTF.

This chain links TRBV7-6 with TRBJ2-7; D may be TRBD1 or TRBD2 (6 bases each). The CDR3 loop spans 13 amino acids. Trimming took off 6 bases at V and 2 bases at J, with 11 bases between the two ends. Germline assignment: CDR1 SGHVS and CDR2 FNYEAQ. CDR3 DNA: TGTGCCAGCAGTCGGGGGCGTCCCTACGAGCAGTACTTC. Amino acids: CASSRGRPYEQYF.

This chain uses TRBV28 with TRBJ2-2; D gene unclear. Germline CDR1 is MDHEN and CDR2 is SYDVKM. Trimming stripped 5 bases from V and 0 bases from J, with 7 bases between. The CDR3 consists of 14 residues. DNA for the CDR3: TGTGCCAGCAGTCCCCCGCCGAACACCGGGGAGCTGTTTTTT. It is translated as CASSPPPNTGELFF.

This chain joins TRBV20-1 and TRBJ2-1; 14 bases line up with TRBD2. This CDR3 comprises 19 residues. Germline V gene data show CDR1 as DFQATT and CDR2 as SNEGSKA (reference sequence). Trimming removed 3 bases from V and 8 bases from J; junction bases left unmatched: 18. CDR3 bases: TGCAGTGCTAGCGATGAAACAAGGACTAGCGGGGGGCTAGTGGATGAGCAGTTCTTC. This encodes CSASDETRTSGGLVDEQFF.

The J gene is TRBJ2-2, the V gene TRBV5-8; D is uncertain. The germline V gene encodes CDR1 SGHTS and CDR2 YDEGEE. CDR3 length equals 15 residues. V was cut by 1 base and J by 2 bases, with 9 bases left in between. The CDR3 protein is CASSLFVANTGELFF. The CDR3 coding sequence is TGTGCCAGCAGCTTGTTCGTGGCAAACACCGGGGAGCTGTTTTTT. Supplemented by reference TRBV5-8 and TRBJ2-2, the full variable domain reads EAGVTQSPTHLIKTRGQQATLRCSPISGHTSVYWYQQALGLGLQFLLWYDEGEERNRGNFPPRFSGRQFPNYSSELNVNALELEDSALYLCASSLFVANTGELFFGEGSRLTVL.

The sample holds a few counts of this clonotype. The genes are TRBV5-4 and TRBJ1-2; 9 positions match TRBD1. Losses at the gene ends were 4 bases for V and 3 bases for J; bases not matched to a gene: 4. This CDR3 spans 14 amino acids. Germline-derived CDR1 and CDR2 are SGHNT and YYREEE (reference sequence). The CDR3 DNA follows: TGTGCCAGCAGCCGGACAGGGGAGGACTATGGCTACACCTTC. Translating it yields CASSRTGEDYGYTF.

The table lists this clonotype with a few counts. This chain links TRBV7-9 with TRBJ1-2; D ambiguous. V lost 1 base to trimming and J lost 8 bases, with 8 bases between them. This CDR3 has 12 amino acids. Germline CDR1 is SEHNR and CDR2 is FQNEAQ (reference sequence). CDR3 region: CASSLGVLGYTF. As DNA, the CDR3 is TGTGCCAGCAGCTTAGGTGTACTGGGCTACACCTTC.

The genes are TRBV20-1 and TRBJ2-1, with 11 nucleotides matching TRBD1. The ends lost 3 bases at V and 9 bases at J; junction bases unmatched: 10. This CDR3 comprises 15 residues. Germline assignment: CDR1 DFQATT and CDR2 SNEGSKA (reference sequence). CDR3 protein: CSASTSGTGGGEQFF. CDR3 in DNA: TGCAGTGCTAGTACTTCCGGGACAGGGGGAGGTGAGCAGTTCTTC.

This chain connects TRBV20-1 to TRBJ1-6, with 8 bases lining up with TRBD1. The CDR3 consists of 16 residues. With 4 bases clipped from V and 7 bases from J, the junction kept 12 bases outside the gene matches. Germline V gene lookup returns CDR1 DFQATT and CDR2 SNEGSKA (reference sequence). The CDR3 region is CSATFQGARRNSPLHF. CDR3 nucleotide sequence: TGCAGTGCTACCTTCCAGGGGGCGAGGAGGAATTCACCCCTCCACTTT.

The table lists this clonotype with a few counts. V is TRBV2 and J is TRBJ1-6; possible D gene TRBD1, 6 bases. The germline V gene encodes CDR1 SNHLY and CDR2 FYNNEI. The CDR3 covers 15 residues. V was pared by 6 bases and J by 6 bases, with 15 bases between. CDR3: CASRGRDNSNSPLHF. CDR3 nucleotide sequence: TGTGCCAGCAGGGGCCGGGACAATTCTAATTCACCCCTCCACTTT.

This clonotype came up a few times. CDR3 nucleotide sequence: TGTGCCAGCGGAAACACAGGGACTTCCACAGATACGCAGTATTTT. Its translation is CASGNTGTSTDTQYF. The V and J genes are TRBV7-3 and TRBJ2-3; either TRBD1 or TRBD2 may supply D (6 bases each). The CDR3 totals 15 residues. The germline V and J ends were trimmed by 8 bases and 2 bases, with 17 bases remaining between them. Germline V gene lookup returns CDR1 SGHTA and CDR2 FQGTGA.

The chain is built from TRBV5-4 and TRBJ2-1; 9 positions agree with TRBD2. The J segment lost 2 bases and the V segment lost 4 bases, leaving 7 bases of the junction unmatched. The CDR3 extends over 16 amino acids. CDR1 SGHNT and CDR2 YYREEE come from the germline V gene (reference sequence). The CDR3 region has the DNA TGTGCCAGCAGCCAGCCTAGCGGGAATACCTACAATGAGCAGTTCTTC. This sequence encodes CASSQPSGNTYNEQFF.

With respect to this clonotype: Relative to the germline gene, one junction end is altered; a read error may explain this. The J gene is TRBJ2-7, the V gene TRBV20-1; 11 nucleotides match TRBD2. Germline V lookup: CDR1 DFQATT, CDR2 SNEGSKA (reference sequence). This CDR3 region has 16 residues. CDR3 sequence: CSAGEPGLAVSYEQYF. The CDR3 DNA reads as TGCAGTGCTGGAGAACCGGGACTAGCGGTATCCTACGAGCAGTACTTC.

The chain joins TRBV7-8 to TRBJ2-7; weak D call: TRBD1 (5 bases). Trimming took 3 bases from V and 3 from J, leaving 12 bases between them. CDR3 length: 14 amino acids. Germline loops: CDR1 SGHVS, CDR2 FQNEAQ. CDR3 bases: TGTGCCAGCAGCTTCCGGAGACAGAGCTACGAGCAGTACTTC. This sequence encodes CASSFRRQSYEQYF. Complete variable domain (other parts from reference TRBV7-8 and TRBJ2-7): GAGVSQSPRYKVAKRGQDVALRCDPISGHVSLFWYQQALGQGPEFLTYFQNEAQLDKSGLPSDRFFAERPEGSVSTLKIQRTQQEDSAVYLCASSFRRQSYEQYFGPGTRLTVT.